Below, 29 T cell receptor beta chains from the same sample are listed, as sequenced in a study of blood T cell repertoires in COVID-19. Method: immunoSEQ multiplex PCR; TCRdb's copy keeps in-frame clones and lacks some. The repertoire holds about 370,000 clones, with 75% to 90% as singletons. Source material: PBMCs or T cells enriched from blood (not recorded which). Receptors originate from a man aged 18-30 years who had recovered from COVID-19.

This chain uses TRBV7-2 with TRBJ1-5; 7 bases are shared with TRBD1. The CDR3 totals 16 residues. Losses at the gene ends were 5 bases for V and 3 bases for J; bases not matched to a gene: 10. Germline values: CDR1 SGHTA, CDR2 FQGNSA. The CDR3 bases are TGTGCCAGCAGCCCGACGCACAGGGGAGACAATCAGCCCCAGCATTTT. Amino acids: CASSPTHRGDNQPQHF.

V and J are TRBV6-2 or TRBV6-3 and TRBJ1-6, with no clear D. The CDR3 spans 11 residues. Per the germline V gene, CDR1 is MNHEY and CDR2 is SVGEGT. V lost 5 bases, J lost 9 bases, and 5 bases lay in between. The CDR3 spells CASSAGSPLHF. As DNA, the CDR3 is TGTGCCAGCAGTGCCGGTTCACCCCTCCACTTT.

This clone was detected only once. This chain uses TRBV4-3 with TRBJ1-3, with 7 bases that match TRBD1. Trimming removed 0 bases from V and 4 bases from J; junction bases left unmatched: 9. CDR3 length equals 17 residues. Germline V gene sequence: CDR1 LGHNA, CDR2 YSLEER. The CDR3 loop is CASSQETGVAGGNTIYF. CDR3 coding DNA: TGCGCCAGCAGCCAAGAAACAGGGGTAGCGGGAGGAAACACCATATATTTT.

This clone has a single count. This rearrangement joins TRBV29-1 to TRBJ1-1, with D perhaps matching TRBD1 (6 bases). The V and J ends lost 6 bases and 0 bases respectively, with 11 bases between them. This CDR3 has 13 residues. Germline V lookup: CDR1 SQVTM, CDR2 ANQGSEA. The CDR3 protein is CSVRGPMNTEAFF. CDR3 nucleotide sequence: TGCAGCGTCAGGGGACCCATGAACACTGAAGCTTTCTTT.

J is TRBJ2-3 and V is TRBV29-1; D not resolved. In germline, CDR1 is SQVTM, CDR2 ANQGSEA. The CDR3 loop spans 12 amino acids. The ends were cut back, 8 bases at V and 1 base at J, with 10 bases in the middle. The CDR3 reads CSTRRRTDTQYF. CDR3 DNA: TGCAGCACTCGGCGGCGCACAGATACGCAGTATTTT.

This chain joins TRBV9 and TRBJ2-3; 9 positions match TRBD2. Germline loops: CDR1 SGDLS, CDR2 YYNGEE. V lost 4 bases to trimming and J lost 5 bases; unmatched junction nucleotides: 11. This CDR3 has 16 amino acids. The CDR3 DNA reads as TGTGCCAGCAGCACTACCGGGACTAGCTTCGGAGATACGCAGTATTTT. Translated: CASSTTGTSFGDTQYF.

V usage is TRBV28 and J usage is TRBJ1-3, with TRBD1 matching 8 bases. Germline CDR1 and CDR2: MDHEN and SYDVKM. CDR3 length: 12 residues. V dropped 7 bases and J dropped 7; count of bases not matched to a gene: 3. The CDR3 here is CASNQGANTIYF. The CDR3 bases are TGTGCCAGCAATCAGGGGGCCAACACCATATATTTT.

The chain joins TRBV2 to TRBJ1-5, with 8 bases fitting TRBD1. The CDR3 spans 15 residues. CDR1 is SNHLY and CDR2 is FYNNEI in the germline V gene. The ends lost 5 bases at V and 7 bases at J; junction bases unmatched: 10. CDR3 nucleotide sequence: TGTGCCAGCAGTCAAGGGACAGGAGGTCTGCAGCCCCAGCATTTT. The encoded protein is CASSQGTGGLQPQHF.

The chain carries TRBV19 and TRBJ1-5; the match to TRBD1 covers 8 bases. This CDR3 is built from 17 residues. CDR1 and CDR2 from the germline V gene are LNHDA and SQIVND (reference sequence). Germline trimming cut 2 bases from V and 0 bases from J; bases unmatched to any gene: 6. In nucleotides, the CDR3 is TGTGCCAGTAGTATAAGGTGGACAGGGACTAGCAATCAGCCCCAGCATTTT. This sequence encodes CASSIRWTGTSNQPQHF. The variable domain in full, completed from reference TRBV19 and TRBJ1-5, reads DGGITQSPKYLFRKEGQNVTLSCEQNLNHDAMYWYRQDPGQGLRLIYYSQIVNDFQKGDIAEGYSVSREKKESFPLTVTSAQKNPTAFYLCASSIRWTGTSNQPQHFGDGTRLSIL.

V usage is TRBV7-9 and J usage is TRBJ2-1; possibly TRBD2 for D (6 bases). V dropped 10 bases and J dropped 9 bases, with 31 bases sitting between them. The CDR3 covers 17 residues. Germline loops: CDR1 SEHNR, CDR2 FQNEAQ (reference sequence). CDR3 nucleotide sequence: TGTGCCACCGCTAGACCCCGTGGGCGGGGACCTCTGGGTGAGCAGTTCTTC. Its translation is CATARPRGRGPLGEQFF. Together with reference TRBV7-9 and TRBJ2-1, the CDR3 gives the full variable domain: DTGVSQNPRHKITKRGQNVTFRCDPISEHNRLYWYRQTLGQGPEFLTYFQNEAQLEKSRLLSDRFSAERPKGSFSTLEIQRTEQGDSAMYLCATARPRGRGPLGEQFFGPGTRLTVL.

This chain joins TRBV27 and TRBJ1-1; no clear D. Germline V CDR1 and CDR2: MNHEY, SMNVEV (reference sequence). The CDR3 is 15 amino acids. With 4 bases removed from V and 0 bases from J, the gap between germline ends came to 12 bases. CDR3 protein: CASSSSSYMNTEAFF. The CDR3 nucleotides read TGTGCCAGCAGTTCCTCTTCGTACATGAACACTGAAGCTTTCTTT.

The rearrangement uses TRBV10-3 and TRBJ2-5; 8 nucleotides line up with TRBD1. The CDR3 spans 16 residues. Germline CDR1 ENHRY, CDR2 SYGVKD. With V trimmed by 6 bases and J by 5 bases, 14 bases remained unmatched. The CDR3 reads CAIREDTGGRFETQYF. Written as DNA, the CDR3 is TGTGCCATCAGGGAGGATACAGGGGGTAGATTCGAGACCCAGTACTTC.

The chain uses TRBV19 and TRBJ1-5; D not certain. V gave up 6 bases and J gave up 0 bases, with 9 bases separating them. The germline CDR1 and CDR2 sequences are LNHDA and SQIVND (reference sequence). The CDR3 is 14 amino acids. CDR3 amino acids: CASSSDYSNQPQHF. CDR3 DNA sequence: TGTGCCAGTAGCAGTGATTATAGCAATCAGCCCCAGCATTTT.

This CDR3 reads CASRGSGTRDHEQFF. The DNA for the CDR3 is TGTGCCAGCAGAGGTTCCGGGACAAGAGACCATGAGCAGTTCTTC. The V gene is TRBV6-5, the J gene TRBJ2-1, with D maybe TRBD1 (6 bases). V lost 6 bases and J 8 bases, leaving 20 bases between the germline ends. This CDR3 region has 15 residues. The germline gives CDR1 MNHEY, CDR2 SVGAGI.

The V call is TRBV12-3 or TRBV12-4, the J call TRBJ2-7, with 7 bases fitting TRBD1. J was trimmed by 5 bases and V by 6 bases; bases with no gene match: 4. This CDR3 region has 12 residues. CDR3 nucleotides: TGTGCCAGCAGAAGGGGGCGCGACGAGCAGTACTTC. This codes for CASRRGRDEQYF.

This chain links TRBV7-9 with TRBJ1-6; tentatively, D is TRBD1 (6 bases). The CDR3 length is 14 residues. V lost 5 bases and J lost 7, with 12 bases in between. The germline CDR1 and CDR2 sequences are SEHNR and FQNEAQ (reference sequence). CDR3 coding DNA: TGTGCCAGCAGCGTTCGACAGGTGAATTCACCCCTCCACTTT. This encodes CASSVRQVNSPLHF.

CDR3 amino acids: CASSGGVSNYGYTF. In nucleotides, the CDR3 is TGTGCCAGCAGCGGGGGCGTCTCTAACTATGGCTACACCTTC. This chain links TRBV5-4 with TRBJ1-2; tentative D call: TRBD1 (6 bases). Trimming cost V 4 bases and J 0 bases, with 10 bases left between them. This CDR3 comprises 14 residues. Germline CDR1 and CDR2: SGHNT and YYREEE (reference sequence).

The gene calls are TRBV5-1 and TRBJ1-1; D might be TRBD1 (5 bases). V lost 0 bases and J 0 bases, leaving 9 bases between the germline ends. CDR3 length equals 15 residues. Looked up from germline, CDR1 is SGHRS and CDR2 is YFSETQ. CDR3 bases: TGCGCCAGCAGCTTGGTTGGGGGGATGAACACTGAAGCTTTCTTT. This encodes CASSLVGGMNTEAFF.

This clone was observed once. This chain connects TRBV29-1 to TRBJ2-2, with a possible D match to TRBD1 (6 bases). The CDR3 extends over 14 amino acids. The V gene's germline CDR1 is SQVTM and CDR2 ANQGSEA. The germline V and J ends were trimmed by 7 bases and 4 bases, with 16 bases remaining between them. The CDR3, as DNA: TGCAGCGGCCGGGACAAGACAACCACCGGGGAGCTGTTTTTT. Translated: CSGRDKTTTGELFF.

This rearrangement joins TRBV19 to TRBJ2-3, with D perhaps TRBD2 (6 bases). The germline gives CDR1 LNHDA, CDR2 SQIVND (reference sequence). Trimming took off 1 base at V and 5 bases at J, with 10 bases between the two ends. This CDR3 comprises 14 residues. In DNA form, the CDR3 reads TGTGCCAGTAGTATAGCGCGGGGAGGAGATACGCAGTATTTT. This translates into CASSIARGGDTQYF.

The rearrangement joins TRBV6-5 to TRBJ2-1; a weak D match, TRBD2 (6 bases). CDR3 length equals 11 residues. Germline loops: CDR1 MNHEY, CDR2 SVGAGI. Trimming took 6 bases from V and 13 from J, leaving 13 bases between them. CDR3: CASSRGWAQFF. CDR3 coding DNA: TGTGCCAGCAGCCGGGGGTGGGCACAGTTCTTC.

The genes are TRBV7-2 and TRBJ2-3, with D hard to call. The ends were cut back, 5 bases at V and 5 bases at J, with 11 bases in the middle. The CDR3 extends over 13 amino acids. CDR1 and CDR2 (germline): SGHTA, FQGNSA. CDR3 in amino acids: CASSRMGRDTQYF. The CDR3 bases are TGTGCCAGCAGCCGAATGGGCCGAGATACGCAGTATTTT.

This chain connects TRBV4-3 to TRBJ1-4; D gene ambiguous. Germline CDR1 LGHNA, CDR2 YSLEER. V was clipped by 0 bases and J by 4 bases, with 9 bases between them. The CDR3 has 15 amino acids. DNA for the CDR3: TGCGCCAGCAGCCAAGACCGGGAGGTTAATGAAAAACTGTTTTTT. Amino acid sequence: CASSQDREVNEKLFF.

The rearrangement links TRBV24-1 to TRBJ2-1, with 7 nucleotides matching TRBD2. The CDR3 consists of 15 residues. The trim removed 5 bases at V and 5 bases at J, leaving 8 bases unmatched. The germline gives CDR1 KGHDR, CDR2 SFDVKD. The CDR3: CATSAPGGTNNEQFF. DNA for the CDR3: TGTGCCACCAGTGCTCCCGGGGGGACTAACAATGAGCAGTTCTTC.

The chain combines TRBV27 with TRBJ1-2; 7 bases fit TRBD1. Per the germline V gene, CDR1 is MNHEY and CDR2 is SMNVEV (reference sequence). The CDR3 has 14 residues. The trim removed 5 bases at V and 7 bases at J, leaving 10 bases unmatched. The CDR3 loop is CASSAQDRTLGYTF. CDR3 bases: TGTGCCAGCAGTGCTCAGGACAGGACCCTTGGCTACACCTTC.

The chain carries TRBV13 and TRBJ1-1; D possibly corresponds to TRBD1 (6 bases). V gave up 6 bases and J gave up 3 bases, with 14 bases separating them. Per germline, CDR1 PRHDT and CDR2 FYEKMQ (reference sequence). CDR3 length: 14 residues. The CDR3, as DNA: TGTGCCAGCAGTTTCAGGGGAGGGTACACTGAAGCTTTCTTT. Its translation is CASSFRGGYTEAFF.

The rearrangement joins TRBV3-1 (or the pseudogene TRBV3-2) to TRBJ1-1, with D possibly TRBD1 on 5 matching bases. This CDR3 comprises 14 residues. Looked up from germline, CDR1 is LGHDT and CDR2 is YNNKEL (reference sequence). The V end lost 4 bases, the J end lost 4 bases, and 13 bases lay between the germline ends. CDR3 bases: TGTGCCAGCAGCCCGACCTCGGGGGTCACTGAAGCTTTCTTT. Translated: CASSPTSGVTEAFF.

This chain connects TRBV9 to TRBJ2-1, with D perhaps TRBD2 (6 bases). V shed 0 bases and J shed 0 bases, with 7 bases lying between them. In germline, CDR1 is SGDLS, CDR2 YYNGEE. This CDR3 contains 15 residues. The DNA for the CDR3 is TGTGCCAGCAGCGTAGGGAGGGACTCCTACAATGAGCAGTTCTTC. Translating gives CASSVGRDSYNEQFF.

This chain links TRBV19 with TRBJ1-2; TRBD1 matches at 11 bases. V was pared by 5 bases and J by 5 bases, with 7 bases of the junction left unmatched. Per the germline V gene, CDR1 is LNHDA and CDR2 is SQIVND (reference sequence). CDR3 size: 15 residues. Here the CDR3 reads CASSVGTGGSYGYTF. The CDR3, as DNA: TGTGCCAGTAGTGTTGGGACAGGGGGAAGTTATGGCTACACCTTC.